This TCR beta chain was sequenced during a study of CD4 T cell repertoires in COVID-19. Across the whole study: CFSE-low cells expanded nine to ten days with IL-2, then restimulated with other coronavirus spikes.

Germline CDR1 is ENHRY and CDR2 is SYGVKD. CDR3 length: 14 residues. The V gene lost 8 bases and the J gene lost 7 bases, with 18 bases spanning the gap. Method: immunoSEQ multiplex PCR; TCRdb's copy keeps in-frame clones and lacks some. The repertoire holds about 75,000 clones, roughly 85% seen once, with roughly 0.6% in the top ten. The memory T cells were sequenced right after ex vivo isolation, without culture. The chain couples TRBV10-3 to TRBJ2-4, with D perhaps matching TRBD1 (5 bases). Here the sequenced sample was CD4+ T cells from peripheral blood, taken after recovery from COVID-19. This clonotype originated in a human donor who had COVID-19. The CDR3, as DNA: TGTGCCATCGGCACTGACAGCCCCAGGAACATTCAGTACTTC. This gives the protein CAIGTDSPRNIQYF.